The 19 T cell receptor beta chains listed next were all sequenced from one sample in a study of blood T cell repertoires in COVID-19. Here immunoSEQ multiplex PCR was the method, and the copy in TCRdb shows in-frame clones only, minus some. This repertoire shows roughly 250,000 clones, around 90% found once; its top ten account for approximately 2.4%. Sequenced: PBMCs or T cells enriched from blood (not recorded which). Receptors originate from a woman in her thirties or forties with acute COVID-19.

The chain combines TRBV19 with TRBJ1-6; 9 nucleotides match TRBD1. Per the germline V gene, CDR1 is LNHDA and CDR2 is SQIVND (reference sequence). The CDR3 consists of 17 residues. Trimming removed 5 bases from V and 7 bases from J; junction bases left unmatched: 12. The chain's CDR3 is CASSAIDRGAGNSPLHF. The CDR3 nucleotides are TGTGCCAGTAGTGCTATCGACAGGGGGGCAGGGAATTCACCCCTCCACTTT.

The table lists this clone with a few counts. The chain employs TRBV7-9 and TRBJ1-6; D might be TRBD1 (6 bases). The germline CDR1 and CDR2 sequences are SEHNR and FQNEAQ (reference sequence). CDR3 length equals 14 residues. Trimming cost V 5 bases and J 7 bases, with 12 bases left between them. The CDR3 DNA reads as TGTGCCAGCAGCGTTACAGGGATAAATTCACCCCTCCACTTT. Protein product: CASSVTGINSPLHF. Filled out from reference TRBV7-9 and TRBJ1-6, the complete variable domain reads DTGVSQNPRHKITKRGQNVTFRCDPISEHNRLYWYRQTLGQGPEFLTYFQNEAQLEKSRLLSDRFSAERPKGSFSTLEIQRTEQGDSAMYLCASSVTGINSPLHFGNGTRLTVT.

The chain is built from TRBV7-9 and TRBJ2-1; TRBD1 agrees at 9 bases. V lost 3 bases to trimming and J lost 3 bases; unmatched junction nucleotides: 6. Germline-derived CDR1 and CDR2 are SEHNR and FQNEAQ (reference sequence). CDR3 length equals 16 residues. CDR3 in DNA: TGTGCCAGCAGCTTGGCGGGGACAGGGAGCTACAATGAGCAGTTCTTC. As protein: CASSLAGTGSYNEQFF.

The CDR3 reads CASSLTQGRTDTQYF. CDR3 nucleotide sequence: TGTGCCAGCAGCTTGACACAGGGCCGCACAGATACGCAGTATTTT. J is TRBJ2-3 and V is TRBV5-4, with D tentatively TRBD1 (6 bases). Germline CDR1 reads SGHNT; CDR2 reads YYREEE (reference sequence). V shed 1 base and J shed 1 base, with 10 bases lying between them. CDR3 length: 15 amino acids.

This clone was detected only once. V and J are TRBV29-1 and TRBJ1-2; D not certain. The V gene's germline CDR1 is SQVTM and CDR2 ANQGSEA. The CDR3 totals 13 residues. Trimming shortened V by 3 bases and J by 4 bases, and 12 bases separated the two germline ends. The CDR3 DNA reads as TGCAGCGTTGACAAGGAGGGCAGCTATGGCTACACCTTC. It is translated as CSVDKEGSYGYTF. The complete variable domain, with remaining parts taken from reference TRBV29-1 and TRBJ1-2, reads SAVISQKPSRDICQRGTSLTIQCQVDSQVTMMFWYRQQPGQSLTLIATANQGSEATYESGFVIDKFPISRPNLTFSTLTVSNMSPEDSSIYLCSVDKEGSYGYTFGSGTRLTVV.

The chain uses TRBV5-1 and TRBJ2-3; maybe TRBD2 (5 bases). Trimming took off 0 bases at V and 1 base at J, with 9 bases between the two ends. Germline assignment: CDR1 SGHRS and CDR2 YFSETQ. This CDR3 has 15 residues. CDR3 coding DNA: TGCGCCAGCAGCTTGGCGGTCGGGGGCACAGATACGCAGTATTTT. Translated, it gives CASSLAVGGTDTQYF.

The chain uses TRBV19 and TRBJ1-4; D unclear. Germline V CDR1 and CDR2: LNHDA, SQIVND (reference sequence). V was clipped by 7 bases and J by 4 bases, with 10 bases between them. The CDR3 is 13 residues long. The CDR3 nucleotides are TGTGCCAGTAAAGCGGGGATTAATGAAAAACTGTTTTTT. It specifies CASKAGINEKLFF.

The gene calls are TRBV2 and TRBJ2-5, with D possibly being TRBD2 (5 bases). Germline V gene data show CDR1 as SNHLY and CDR2 as FYNNEI. Between the trimmed V and J ends, which lost 7 bases and 1 base, there was a span of 16 bases. CDR3 size: 15 residues. CDR3 protein: CASKESAVRQETQYF. The CDR3 nucleotides read TGTGCCAGCAAAGAGTCAGCGGTACGCCAAGAGACCCAGTACTTC.

The chain employs TRBV11-3 and TRBJ1-1; D may be TRBD1 (5 bases). Per germline, CDR1 SGHNT and CDR2 YENEEA. Deletions cut 1 base from V and 1 base from J, with 7 bases between. The CDR3 has 14 amino acids. The CDR3 loop is CASSLGRENTEAFF. The DNA of the CDR3 is TGTGCCAGCAGCTTAGGCAGGGAGAACACTGAAGCTTTCTTT.

About this clone: Its ends do not fully match the called genes, so a read error is possible. The chain uses TRBV6-5 and TRBJ2-1; TRBD2 agrees at 9 bases. Germline CDR1 and CDR2: MNHEY and SVGAGI. The CDR3 totals 15 residues. The CDR3 DNA is TGTGCCAGCAGTCCCGTGGCGGGAGGGTACAGTGAGCAGTTCTTC. This sequence encodes CASSPVAGGYSEQFF.

The chain recombines TRBV4-1 with TRBJ2-2; the match to TRBD2 covers 10 bases. The CDR3 extends over 16 amino acids. The germline V gene encodes CDR1 MGHRA and CDR2 YSYEKL. J was trimmed by 7 bases and V by 2 bases; bases with no gene match: 7. CDR3 coding DNA: TGCGCCAGCAGCCAATTTCCAGCGGGGGGGATCGGGGAGCTGTTTTTT. It yields the protein CASSQFPAGGIGELFF.

This clone has only a few counts. The V and J genes are TRBV15 and TRBJ1-1; 7 nucleotides align to TRBD1. The trim removed 3 bases at V and 6 bases at J, leaving 7 bases unmatched. The CDR3 is made up of 14 amino acids. Germline CDR1 reads LNHNV; CDR2 reads YYDKDF (reference sequence). The CDR3, as DNA: TGTGCCACCAGCAGGGTAGGACAGGAGGCTGAAGCTTTCTTT. Translated, it gives CATSRVGQEAEAFF.

This clone has only one observation. The chain is built from TRBV11-3 and TRBJ1-1; 7 bases line up with TRBD1. Germline V CDR1 and CDR2: SGHNT, YENEEA. This CDR3 comprises 13 residues. V was clipped by 5 bases and J by 3 bases; unmatched bases: 3. Written as DNA, the CDR3 is TGTGCCAGCAGCGACCAGGGGGACACTGAAGCTTTCTTT. This gives the protein CASSDQGDTEAFF.

V usage is TRBV18 and J usage is TRBJ1-2; D is perhaps TRBD1 (5 bases). The CDR3 runs 12 residues. Germline V lookup: CDR1 KGHSH, CDR2 LQKENI. Trimming removed 6 bases from V and 7 bases from J, with 12 bases in between. CDR3 DNA sequence: TGTGCCAGCTCCCGGACAAGTTTTGGCTACACCTTC. The encoded protein is CASSRTSFGYTF.

The rearrangement uses TRBV7-2 and TRBJ2-2; D is possibly TRBD2 (5 bases). V was trimmed by 1 base and J by 3 bases, leaving 6 bases between them. CDR3 length: 14 amino acids. Germline V gene sequence: CDR1 SGHTA, CDR2 FQGNSA. The CDR3 is CASSLGTYTGELFF. Written as DNA, the CDR3 is TGTGCCAGCAGCTTAGGGACTTACACCGGGGAGCTGTTTTTT.

This clone was found once. The rearrangement links TRBV3-1 (or the pseudogene TRBV3-2) to TRBJ2-6, with D hard to call. V lost 4 bases, J lost 0 bases, and 13 bases lay in between. In germline, CDR1 is LGHDT, CDR2 YNNKEL (reference sequence). This CDR3 is built from 17 residues. In nucleotides, the CDR3 is TGTGCCAGCAGCCTTGGGCAGGCCTTCTCTGGGGCCAACGTCCTGACTTTC. Translating gives CASSLGQAFSGANVLTF.

DNA of the CDR3: TGCGCCAGCAGAACCTTCCCCGGGGCTAACTATGGCTACACCTTC. Translating it yields CASRTFPGANYGYTF. J is TRBJ1-2 and V is TRBV5-1; D uncertain. The CDR3 covers 15 residues. The ends were cut back, 5 bases at V and 0 bases at J, with 14 bases in the middle. The V gene's germline CDR1 is SGHRS and CDR2 YFSETQ.

This clone was recorded once. The genes are TRBV15 and TRBJ1-5; D may be TRBD1 (6 bases). The germline V and J ends were trimmed by 1 base and 5 bases, with 9 bases remaining between them. The CDR3 spans 14 residues. CDR1 is LNHNV and CDR2 is YYDKDF in the germline V gene (reference sequence). CDR3 bases: TGTGCCACCAGCAGAGGGACAGCCCATCAGCCCCAGCATTTT. Encoded protein: CATSRGTAHQPQHF.

The CDR3 here is CSPHSPSPGSYNEQFF. The DNA for the CDR3 is TGCAGCCCCCACTCCCCTAGCCCGGGCTCCTACAATGAGCAGTTCTTC. The chain is built from TRBV29-1 and TRBJ2-1; possible D gene TRBD2, 5 bases. V lost 8 bases and J lost 0, with 20 bases in between. The germline V gene has CDR1 SQVTM and CDR2 ANQGSEA. The CDR3 is made up of 16 amino acids.